The 5 T cell receptor beta chains presented below share a single source sample, sequenced in a study of T cell repertoires in cytomegalovirus infection. TCRdb re-called the reads through MiXCR, storing one row per CDR3 protein. The table has tens of thousands of distinct CDR3 sequences, about 27% seen once; the top ten hold roughly three fifths. These receptors have no identified antigens. The sample here was CD8+ T cells from cultured PBMCs, taken from culture after CMV antigen stimulation. The source of these receptors is a human donor in good health (CMV status not recorded). Some clones in this sample may be carry-over from other donors' samples.

This clonotype appeared a few times. The CDR3 reads CASSPIGTGGFTNEKLFF. DNA for the CDR3: TGTGCCAGCAGCCCTATCGGGACAGGGGGTTTCACTAATGAAAAACTGTTTTTT. This chain connects TRBV12-3 or TRBV12-4 to TRBJ1-4; 11 nucleotides align to TRBD1. CDR3 size: 18 residues. After removal of 6 bases from V and 2 bases from J, the junction contained 11 bases not matched to a gene.

The chain joins TRBV11-3 to TRBJ2-7; D remains unclear. Germline V lookup: CDR1 SGHNT, CDR2 YENEEA. Trimming took 4 bases from V and 3 from J, leaving 7 bases between them. The CDR3 totals 12 residues. CDR3 coding DNA: TGTGCCAGCAGCTCAGAGAACTACGAGCAGTACTTC. Its translation: CASSSENYEQYF.

This clonotype has just a few counts. The chain is built from TRBV7-9 and TRBJ2-1; D not certain. The CDR3 sequence is 14 residues long. The ends were cut back, 1 base at V and 8 bases at J, with 12 bases in the middle. Germline loops: CDR1 SEHNR, CDR2 FQNEAQ (reference sequence). The CDR3 here is CASSLVGTTDEQFF. The CDR3 DNA follows: TGTGCCAGCAGCTTAGTTGGTACTACCGATGAGCAGTTCTTC.

There are many counts of this clonotype. CDR3 loop: CASSSTGTGWSNTEAFF. CDR3 in DNA: TGTGCCAGCAGTTCCACCGGGACAGGCTGGTCGAACACTGAAGCTTTCTTT. The chain couples TRBV28 to TRBJ1-1, with 8 bases that match TRBD1. Germline lookup yields CDR1 MDHEN and CDR2 SYDVKM. V shed 4 bases and J 1 base; nucleotides not matched to a gene: 11. The length of the CDR3 is 17 residues.

Notes on this clonotype: An end of the junction differs from the germline gene, which may be a read error. The chain employs TRBV7-2 and TRBJ2-5; TRBD2 matches at 8 bases. Germline assignment: CDR1 SGHTA and CDR2 FQGNSA. The CDR3 extends over 16 amino acids. CDR3 protein: CASGLVRQPGGETQYF. The CDR3 nucleotides read TGTGCCAGCGGCTTAGTGCGTCAACCGGGGGGGGAGACCCAGTACTTC.